The rows below give T cell receptor beta chains drawn from one sample of a study of PD-1 blockade in classical Hodgkin lymphoma. Measured with immunoSEQ multiplex PCR; TCRdb has only the in-frame clones, and not every one. The profile shows more than 35,000 clones, over 65% of them singletons. The sample in question was peripheral blood mononuclear cells (PBMCs), obtained before the second cycle of nivolumab. Every receptor here comes from a human donor with classical Hodgkin lymphoma. Each CDR3 is given with its conserved first and last residue. A D gene is named only where the DNA matches it firmly. The size field is filled for only some rows; it gives once, few, many or a size class.

J gene,clone size,V gene,D gene,CDR3 protein,CDR3 DNA
TRBJ2-7,once,TRBV6-6,TRBD1,CASSYGQGFYEQYF,TGTGCCAGCAGTTACGGACAGGGGTTCTACGAGCAGTACTTC
TRBJ2-7,-,TRBV7-2,-,CASSLSLLGEQYF,TGTGCCAGCAGCTTATCGCTCCTAGGGGAGCAGTACTTC
TRBJ2-1,-,TRBV6-5,TRBD2,CASSPPGGEQFF,TGTGCCAGCAGTCCTCCGGGGGGTGAGCAGTTCTTC
TRBJ1-5,-,TRBV19,-,CASSSMENSNQPQHF,TGTGCCAGTTCCTCTATGGAAAATAGCAATCAGCCCCAGCATTTT
TRBJ2-7,once,TRBV10-3,TRBD1,CAISGDRDNEQYF,TGTGCCATCAGTGGGGACAGGGACAACGAGCAGTACTTC
TRBJ2-5,-,TRBV29-1,-,CSVNRGGETQYF,TGCAGCGTCAATAGGGGTGGTGAGACCCAGTACTTC
TRBJ1-1,-,TRBV15,-,CATSEGLNTEAFF,TGTGCCACCAGCGAGGGTTTGAACACTGAAGCTTTCTTT
TRBJ1-2,-,TRBV18,-,CASSPDSGNYGYTF,TGTGCCAGCTCACCGGACAGTGGGAACTATGGCTACACCTTC
TRBJ2-1,-,TRBV27,TRBD1,CASSLQGAFSPNEQFF,TGTGCCAGCAGTCTACAGGGGGCTTTCTCTCCCAATGAGCAGTTCTTC
TRBJ2-2,many,TRBV27,TRBD1,CATSEDAGGAGELFF,TGTGCCACCAGCGAGGATGCAGGGGGCGCCGGGGAGCTGTTTTTT
TRBJ2-3,-,TRBV27,TRBD2,CASSFTGLAGLTDTQYF,TGTGCCAGCAGTTTTACGGGACTAGCGGGGCTCACAGATACGCAGTATTTT